Presented here are 14 T cell receptor beta chains from one specimen sequenced in a study of T cells in Graves' hyperthyroidism and ophthalmopathy. RNA transcripts were the template for amplifying TCR beta CDR3 regions. First-round RT-PCR with HTBI primers amplified the TCR CDR3 region. One entry per CDR3 protein results from TCRdb running MiXCR on the multiplex PCR reads. The sample gives roughly 200,000 distinct CDR3 sequences, about 18% of which show up once; roughly two fifths is in the top ten. The sequencing input was blood. These receptors originate from a man aged 35 to 55 with Graves' hyperthyroidism.

This clonotype was found many times. The chain couples TRBV2 to TRBJ2-7; no firm D call. The germline V gene has CDR1 SNHLY and CDR2 FYNNEI. Trimming pared 5 bases from V and 7 bases from J, leaving 18 bases between. The CDR3 spans 14 residues. The DNA of the CDR3 is TGTGCCAGCAGTTCCGGCAGGCTCGTCGTTGAGCAGTACTTC. Encoded protein: CASSSGRLVVEQYF.

This clonotype was recorded many times. The rearrangement links TRBV9 to TRBJ2-1, with 11 bases aligning to TRBD2. The CDR3 sequence is 14 residues long. Trimming cost V 4 bases and J 11 bases; bases outside gene matches: 8. Germline loops: CDR1 SGDLS, CDR2 YYNGEE. The CDR3 here is CASSSRLAGTQQFF. CDR3 nucleotides: TGTGCCAGCAGCTCGCGACTAGCGGGGACCCAGCAGTTCTTC.

There are a few counts of this clonotype. The chain recombines TRBV5-4 with TRBJ1-2; D gene ambiguous. The CDR3 is 15 residues long. The V end lost 1 base, the J end lost 7 bases, and 17 bases lay between the germline ends. Germline CDR1 is SGHNT and CDR2 is YYREEE (reference sequence). The CDR3 DNA is TGTGCCAGCAGCTTGAAGGCTCCAATGCCCTTTGGCTACACCTTC. It encodes CASSLKAPMPFGYTF.

This clonotype was seen at least ten times. The chain combines TRBV2 with TRBJ2-2, with TRBD1 matching over 7 bases. The germline V gene encodes CDR1 SNHLY and CDR2 FYNNEI. V shed 7 bases, J shed 6 bases, and the junction held 11 bases outside the gene matches. The CDR3 consists of 15 residues. For the CDR3, the DNA is TGTGCCAGCAAGGGAAAGGGGGCCGTCGCCGGGGAGCTGTTTTTT. Its protein product is CASKGKGAVAGELFF.

This clonotype came up a few times. CDR3 sequence (DNA): TGTGCCAGCAGTTACATCTATAGCAATCAGCCCCAGCATTTT. Translation: CASSYIYSNQPQHF. The chain employs TRBV6-2 or TRBV6-3 and TRBJ1-5; D unclear. Germline V gene lookup returns CDR1 MNHEY and CDR2 SVGEGT. Trimming cost V 2 bases and J 0 bases, with 5 bases left between them. The CDR3 extends over 14 amino acids.

This clonotype was observed a few times. The chain links TRBV24-1 to TRBJ2-5; D remains unclear. Trimming took 4 bases from V and 7 from J, leaving 9 bases between them. This CDR3 has 12 amino acids. Germline V lookup: CDR1 KGHDR, CDR2 SFDVKD. The CDR3 DNA is TGTGCCACCAGTGAGGTAGCTGGGACCCAGTACTTC. It yields the protein CATSEVAGTQYF.

V usage is TRBV6-2 or TRBV6-3 and J usage is TRBJ2-7; TRBD2 matches 8 bases. This CDR3 spans 14 amino acids. V was clipped by 9 bases and J by 1 base; unmatched bases: 8. Germline V gene data show CDR1 as MNHEY and CDR2 as SVGEGT. CDR3 residues: CASHPIAGSYEQYF. CDR3 DNA sequence: TGTGCCAGTCATCCTATAGCGGGATCCTACGAGCAGTACTTC.

This clonotype occurred a few times. The chain uses TRBV18 and TRBJ2-1; D call uncertain. The germline CDR1 and CDR2 sequences are KGHSH and LQKENI. The length of the CDR3 is 17 residues. V was cut by 3 bases and J by 0 bases, with 15 bases left in between. CDR3 loop: CASSPPSLSSSYNEQFF. The CDR3 coding sequence is TGTGCCAGCTCACCCCCCTCGCTGTCTAGCTCCTACAATGAGCAGTTCTTC. Together with reference TRBV18 and TRBJ2-1, the CDR3 gives the full variable domain: NAGVMQNPRHLVRRRGQEARLRCSPMKGHSHVYWYRQLPEEGLKFMVYLQKENIIDESGMPKERFSAEFPKEGPSILRIQQVVRGDSAAYFCASSPPSLSSSYNEQFFGPGTRLTVL.

This clonotype was seen at least ten times. This rearrangement joins TRBV2 to TRBJ2-7; unclear D gene. The CDR3 totals 15 residues. With 1 base removed from V and 0 bases from J, the gap between germline ends came to 10 bases. The germline V gene has CDR1 SNHLY and CDR2 FYNNEI. CDR3 sequence reads: CASSEVGISSYEQYF. CDR3 bases: TGTGCCAGCAGTGAAGTCGGTATAAGCTCCTACGAGCAGTACTTC.

This clonotype was detected a few times. The genes are TRBV7-9 and TRBJ1-2; D remains unclear. The germline CDR1 and CDR2 sequences are SEHNR and FQNEAQ (reference sequence). Trimming left V 1 base short and J 3 bases short, with 9 bases between. The CDR3 loop spans 14 amino acids. Here the CDR3 DNA reads TGTGCCAGCAGCTTAGGAGGGATTGACTATGGCTACACCTTC. Translated: CASSLGGIDYGYTF.

The rearrangement joins TRBV5-1 to TRBJ1-1; 8 bases line up with TRBD1. J lost 1 base, V lost 2 bases, and 4 bases had no gene match. This CDR3 is built from 15 residues. Germline CDR1 and CDR2: SGHRS and YFSETQ. In nucleotides, the CDR3 is TGCGCCAGCAGCTTACGTGGACAGGGGAACACTGAAGCTTTCTTT. Translation: CASSLRGQGNTEAFF.

This clonotype was detected once. A much larger clone sits a single nucleotide away, making a read error possible. This likely comes from a read error, as the CDR3 has no conserved phenylalanine or tryptophan at its end. The chain combines TRBV28 with TRBJ2-7, with 11 bases lining up with TRBD2. Germline V gene data show CDR1 as MDHEN and CDR2 as SYDVKM. V gave up 1 base and J gave up 4 bases; unmatched junction bases: 3. The CDR3 is 15 residues long. Here the CDR3 DNA reads TGTGCCAGCAGTTTATCCACTAGCGGGGGATACGAGCAGTACCTC. Its protein is CASSLSTSGGYEQYL.

This clonotype was detected ten times or more. The V gene is TRBV18, the J gene TRBJ1-5; 9 bases match TRBD1. CDR3 length: 14 residues. Germline V CDR1 and CDR2: KGHSH, LQKENI. V lost 6 bases and J lost 9; bases outside the gene matches: 9. The DNA of the CDR3 is TGTGCCAGCTCCCTACAGGGGGCGGTGGGGCCCCAGCATTTT. Its protein product is CASSLQGAVGPQHF.

The table lists this clonotype with many counts. This sequence joins TRBV2 and TRBJ1-6, with D hard to call. The V gene's germline CDR1 is SNHLY and CDR2 FYNNEI. The CDR3 covers 15 residues. V lost 2 bases and J lost 7, with 12 bases in between. The CDR3 bases are TGTGCCAGCAGTGAAAACCGACCTCCGAATTCACCCCTCCACTTT. Translation: CASSENRPPNSPLHF.